This T cell receptor beta chain comes out of a study of T cell changes during pregnancy in multiple sclerosis. Measured with immunoSEQ multiplex PCR; TCRdb has only the in-frame clones, and not every one. The sample contains 55,000 to 85,000 clones, approximately 94% of which appear only once. V was clipped by 4 bases and J by 0 bases; unmatched bases: 15. From germline, CDR1 is MDHEN and CDR2 SYDVKM. This CDR3 is 18 amino acids long. This chain links TRBV28 with TRBJ2-7; 7 nucleotides align to TRBD2. The specimen comprised peripheral blood, sampled in the third trimester of pregnancy. The receptor comes from a female donor with multiple sclerosis, enrolled in a pregnancy study. The CDR3 nucleotides are TGTGCCAGCAGTTCCCATTCGTATTCTAGCGGAAGCTCCTACGAGCAGTACTTC. Its translation: CASSSHSYSSGSSYEQYF.